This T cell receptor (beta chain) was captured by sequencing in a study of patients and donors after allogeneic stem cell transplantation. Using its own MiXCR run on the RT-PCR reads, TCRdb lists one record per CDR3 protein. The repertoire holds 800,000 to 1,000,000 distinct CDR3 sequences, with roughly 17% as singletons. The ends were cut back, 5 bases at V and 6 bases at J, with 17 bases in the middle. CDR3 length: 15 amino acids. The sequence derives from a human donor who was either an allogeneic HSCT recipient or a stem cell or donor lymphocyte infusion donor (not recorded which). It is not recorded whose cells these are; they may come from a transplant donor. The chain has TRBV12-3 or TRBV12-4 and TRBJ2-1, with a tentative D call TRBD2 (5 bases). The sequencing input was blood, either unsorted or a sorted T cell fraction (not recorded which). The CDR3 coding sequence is TGTGCCAGCAGTCCCTTGAGAGCGGAGACCAATGAGCAGTTCTTC. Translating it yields CASSPLRAETNEQFF.